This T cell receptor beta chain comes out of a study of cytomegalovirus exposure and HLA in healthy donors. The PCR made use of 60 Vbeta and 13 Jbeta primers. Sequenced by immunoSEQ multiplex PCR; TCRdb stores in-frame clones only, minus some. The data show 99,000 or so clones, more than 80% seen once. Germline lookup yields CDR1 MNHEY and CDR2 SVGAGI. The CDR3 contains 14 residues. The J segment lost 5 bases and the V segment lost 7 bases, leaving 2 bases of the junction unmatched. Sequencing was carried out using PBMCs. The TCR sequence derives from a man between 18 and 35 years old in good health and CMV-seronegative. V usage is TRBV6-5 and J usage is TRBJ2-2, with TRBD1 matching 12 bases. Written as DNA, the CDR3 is TGTGCCAGCAAGGGACAGGGGGCTACCGGGGAGCTGTTTTTT. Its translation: CASKGQGATGELFF.